Listed here are 7 T cell receptor beta chains from one sample, sequenced in a study of T cell repertoires in cytomegalovirus infection. No antigen is known for these receptors. MiXCR, run by TCRdb on the reads, gives a single entry per CDR3 protein. The data hold hundreds of thousands of distinct CDR3 sequences, with roughly 36% observed a single time. The material sequenced was cultured PBMCs, taken from culture after CMV antigen stimulation. The receptors here all came from a human donor in good health (CMV status not recorded). Some clones in this sample may be carry-over from other donors' samples.

The V gene is TRBV10-3, the J gene TRBJ1-5, with TRBD1 matching over 8 bases. J gave up 11 bases and V 10 bases, and 16 bases lay outside the gene matches. Looked up from germline, CDR1 is ENHRY and CDR2 is SYGVKD. The length of the CDR3 is 14 residues. DNA of the CDR3: TGTGCCACCCGACAGGGGACAGCGGCGGGGTCCCAGCATTTT. This sequence encodes CATRQGTAAGSQHF.

The gene calls are TRBV6-6 and TRBJ2-5; 8 positions match TRBD1. CDR1 is MNHNY, CDR2 SVGAGI, per germline (reference sequence). V shed 7 bases, J shed 4 bases, and the junction held 5 bases outside the gene matches. This CDR3 has 13 amino acids. CDR3 in amino acids: CASTPDRGETQYF. For the CDR3, the DNA is TGTGCCAGCACCCCCGACAGGGGAGAGACCCAGTACTTC.

This clonotype was recorded many times. This chain joins TRBV7-2 and TRBJ2-3; the D is unclear. CDR3 length: 15 amino acids. Trimming removed 1 base at V and 0 bases at J, with 8 bases between. In germline, CDR1 is SGHTA, CDR2 FQGNSA. The CDR3 coding sequence is TGTGCCAGCAGCTTAGATCTCCCGAGCACAGATACGCAGTATTTT. Residues: CASSLDLPSTDTQYF. Variable domain in full (rest from reference TRBV7-2 and TRBJ2-3): GAGVSQSPSNKVTEKGKDVELRCDPISGHTALYWYRQSLGQGLEFLIYFQGNSAPDKSGLPSDRFSAERTGGSVSTLTIQRTQQEDSAVYLCASSLDLPSTDTQYFGPGTRLTVL.

This chain connects TRBV6-1 to TRBJ2-1; TRBD2 aligns across 10 bases. Germline values: CDR1 MNHNS, CDR2 SASEGT. Unmatched junction bases numbered 8, after V lost 2 bases and J lost 7 bases. The CDR3 contains 16 residues. This CDR3 reads CASSESPAGGGNEQFF. The DNA for the CDR3 is TGTGCCAGCAGTGAATCCCCAGCGGGAGGGGGGAATGAGCAGTTCTTC.

This clonotype has just a few counts. The chain combines TRBV4-1 with TRBJ1-1, with D possibly TRBD1 on 6 matching bases. Between the trimmed V and J ends, which lost 3 bases and 1 base, there was a span of 15 bases. The CDR3 extends over 16 amino acids. Germline lookup yields CDR1 MGHRA and CDR2 YSYEKL. The CDR3 protein is CASSQPQGGGNTEAFF. In DNA form, the CDR3 reads TGCGCCAGCAGCCAGCCACAGGGAGGGGGGAACACTGAAGCTTTCTTT.

This clonotype was detected ten times or more. The genes are TRBV7-2 and TRBJ2-3, with D unresolved. V lost 8 bases and J lost 1, with 13 bases in between. From germline, CDR1 is SGHTA and CDR2 FQGNSA. The CDR3 totals 14 residues. DNA of the CDR3: TGTGCCAGCGAACTTCAACGGGGCACAGATACGCAGTATTTT. This encodes CASELQRGTDTQYF.

This clonotype was seen more than once but under ten times. This chain connects TRBV12-3 or TRBV12-4 to TRBJ1-2; 7 positions agree with TRBD1. CDR3 length equals 13 residues. The junction had 6 bases not matched to a gene; V was cut back by 5 bases and J by 6 bases. The CDR3 loop reads CASSPQGVDGYTF. DNA for the CDR3: TGTGCCAGCAGTCCTCAGGGGGTAGATGGCTACACCTTC.